Listed here is a single TCR beta chain. The antigen is unknown. The sample comes from a study of cytomegalovirus exposure and HLA in healthy donors. Use of 60 Vbeta and 13 Jbeta primers characterized the PCR. The table came from immunoSEQ multiplex PCR; TCRdb's copy has only in-frame clones and leaves some out. Its table records 200,000 or so clones. Overall study results and limits: Immune exposure information available was restricted to CMV serostatus. Productive status was seen about 87% or about 30% of the time for most TCR beta V segments in an earlier analysis. Later analysis demonstrated an association between a missense DCLRE1C variant and TCR beta V- and J-gene trimming.

CDR3 length equals 14 residues. Between the trimmed V and J ends, which lost 1 base and 5 bases, there was a span of 9 bases. Germline V gives CDR1 SGHRS, CDR2 YFSETQ. The sequenced sample consisted of PBMCs. This TCR was recovered from a boy aged 5-17 years in good health and CMV-seronegative. The chain joins TRBV5-1 to TRBJ2-2; D unclear. The CDR3 DNA reads TGCGCCAGCAGCTTGTCTAGTAGAACCGGGGAGCTGTTTTTT. Its translation is CASSLSSRTGELFF.